This T cell receptor beta chain was recorded in a study of T cells in tumors after PD-1 blockade. CDR3 length equals 14 residues. CDR1 and CDR2 (germline): SGHTA, FQGNSA. V was cut by 4 bases and J by 7 bases, with 13 bases left in between. Input was roughly 550 ng to 6,500 ng of genomic DNA from tumor or blood. Clones were sequenced by immunoSEQ multiplex PCR, and TCRdb holds only the in-frame ones, with some missing. The sample includes roughly 25,000 clones, about 82% of them seen just once. This TCR derives from a human donor with basal cell carcinoma. The source material was PBMCs, sampled after anti-PD-1 treatment. The rearrangement joins TRBV7-2 to TRBJ1-4; D is perhaps TRBD1 (6 bases). The CDR3 protein is CASSSQGLREKLFF. CDR3 nucleotide sequence: TGTGCCAGCAGCTCACAGGGTTTGCGTGAAAAACTGTTTTTT.